Presented here are 18 T cell receptor beta chains from one specimen sequenced in a study of early T cells in non-severe SARS-CoV-2 infection. TCRdb ran MiXCR on the 5' RACE reads and lists one entry per CDR3 protein. The sample lists 97,000 or so distinct CDR3 sequences, more than 9.5% occurring once. Sequencing was performed on whole blood, taken at baseline. The receptor source for this set is an adult who was a healthcare worker with PCR-confirmed SARS-CoV-2 infection or an uninfected control (not recorded which).

The chain combines TRBV28 with TRBJ2-7; no firm D call. Germline V gives CDR1 MDHEN, CDR2 SYDVKM. This CDR3 comprises 13 residues. V lost 2 bases and J 0 bases, leaving 5 bases between the germline ends. In nucleotides, the CDR3 is TGTGCCAGCAGTTTAGAGCACTCCTACGAGCAGTACTTC. The encoded protein is CASSLEHSYEQYF.

The table lists this clonotype with many counts. The V call is TRBV7-4, the J call TRBJ1-1; 7 bases line up with TRBD1. Germline CDR1 SGHVT, CDR2 SQSDAQ. The CDR3 has 17 residues. J was trimmed by 4 bases and V by 5 bases; bases with no gene match: 16. CDR3 nucleotides: TGTGCCAGCAGCGTTCCGGGGGGACAGTCCCTAGGCACTGAAGCTTTCTTT. Amino acids: CASSVPGGQSLGTEAFF.

The table lists this clonotype with a few counts. V is TRBV24-1 and J is TRBJ2-1, with TRBD2 matching 13 bases. Trimming removed 3 bases from V and 5 bases from J; junction bases left unmatched: 9. This CDR3 has 18 amino acids. Per germline, CDR1 KGHDR and CDR2 SFDVKD. The CDR3 nucleotides read TGTGCCACCAGTGATCCTGGACTAGCGGGAGTTAAGGACAATGAGCAGTTCTTC. Protein sequence: CATSDPGLAGVKDNEQFF.

Ten or more counts support this clonotype. The chain is built from TRBV18 and TRBJ1-2; maybe TRBD1 (5 bases). Germline loops: CDR1 KGHSH, CDR2 LQKENI. This CDR3 has 17 amino acids. V lost 3 bases, J lost 1 base, and 18 bases lay in between. CDR3 sequence: CASSPDTMLGGNYGYTF. DNA of the CDR3: TGTGCCAGCTCACCGGATACTATGTTGGGGGGTAACTATGGCTACACCTTC.

This clonotype was counted ten times or more. V usage is TRBV18 and J usage is TRBJ1-1; D is possibly TRBD1 (6 bases). The V gene lost 6 bases and the J gene lost 2 bases, with 13 bases spanning the gap. The CDR3 runs to 14 residues. CDR1 KGHSH and CDR2 LQKENI come from the germline V gene. The DNA of the CDR3 is TGTGCCAGCTCCCCGGACAGATTAAACACTGAAGCTTTCTTT. Translation gives CASSPDRLNTEAFF.

The gene calls are TRBV7-2 and TRBJ2-3, with D maybe TRBD1 (5 bases). Germline V gene lookup returns CDR1 SGHTA and CDR2 FQGNSA. The CDR3 is 14 amino acids. Trimming cost V 4 bases and J 0 bases, with 8 bases left between them. Here the CDR3 reads CASSWQGSTDTQYF. The CDR3 nucleotides are TGTGCCAGCAGCTGGCAGGGCAGCACAGATACGCAGTATTTT.

This clonotype was picked up many times. The chain has TRBV7-8 and TRBJ2-3; D is uncertain. V lost 5 bases to trimming and J lost 5 bases, with 20 bases between them. Germline-derived CDR1 and CDR2 are SGHVS and FQNEAQ. The CDR3 has 16 residues. The CDR3 coding sequence is TGTGCCAGCAGCCCCCGGGCAATTGCTCTAGAAGATACGCAGTATTTT. It codes for CASSPRAIALEDTQYF.

This chain uses TRBV24-1 with TRBJ2-3; D unresolved. This CDR3 region has 11 residues. V lost 9 bases to trimming and J lost 2 bases, with 5 bases between them. The germline V gene encodes CDR1 KGHDR and CDR2 SFDVKD. CDR3 DNA sequence: TGTGCCACCGAGGTCACAGATACGCAGTATTTT. Protein: CATEVTDTQYF.

The sample holds many counts of this clonotype. The V and J genes are TRBV24-1 and TRBJ1-2; maybe TRBD1 (6 bases). The CDR3 totals 15 residues. Germline V gene data show CDR1 as KGHDR and CDR2 as SFDVKD. The V and J ends lost 2 bases and 0 bases respectively, with 9 bases between them. CDR3 residues: CATSDSGHSNYGYTF. The CDR3 DNA follows: TGTGCCACCAGTGATTCGGGACACTCTAACTATGGCTACACCTTC.

This clonotype was recorded a few times. The V and J genes are TRBV19 and TRBJ2-3, with a tentative D call TRBD1 (5 bases). Germline CDR1 is LNHDA and CDR2 is SQIVND (reference sequence). The CDR3 loop spans 13 amino acids. The germline V and J ends were trimmed by 9 bases and 3 bases, with 13 bases remaining between them. The CDR3 coding sequence is TGTGCCAGCAGGGATTTGGGGACAGATACGCAGTATTTT. This codes for CASRDLGTDTQYF.

This clonotype was counted at least ten times. V gene TRBV4-2 combines with J gene TRBJ2-3; D not certain. Trimming took off 0 bases at V and 3 bases at J, with 13 bases between the two ends. Germline V gene lookup returns CDR1 LGHNA and CDR2 YNFKEQ. There are 16 residues in the CDR3. The CDR3 nucleotides read TGTGCCAGCAGCCAAGATACGAGCCCCGGTACAGATACGCAGTATTTT. The encoded protein is CASSQDTSPGTDTQYF.

Regarding this clonotype: Since a much larger clone is just one base distant, this may be a read error. The chain joins TRBV7-2 to TRBJ2-2; possible D gene TRBD2, 5 bases. This CDR3 comprises 14 residues. Germline values: CDR1 SGHTA, CDR2 FQGNSA. The CDR3 DNA follows: TGTGTCAGCGGTTGGACCCCGAACACCGGGGAGCTGTTTTTT. It encodes CVSGWTPNTGELFF.

CDR3 region: CASSSYRGLNEAFF. The CDR3 DNA reads TGTGCCAGCAGCTCCTACAGGGGCTTGAATGAAGCTTTCTTT. J is TRBJ1-1 and V is TRBV7-9, with 7 bases lining up with TRBD1. The V gene's germline CDR1 is SEHNR and CDR2 FQNEAQ (reference sequence). The junction had 9 bases not matched to a gene; V was cut back by 4 bases and J by 7 bases. The CDR3 is made up of 14 amino acids. Based on the CDR3 plus reference TRBV7-9 and TRBJ1-1, the full variable domain is DTGVSQNPRHKITKRGQNVTFRCDPISEHNRLYWYRQTLGQGPEFLTYFQNEAQLEKSRLLSDRFSAERPKGSFSTLEIQRTEQGDSAMYLCASSSYRGLNEAFFGQGTRLTVV.

This clonotype has ten or more counts. The gene calls are TRBV5-1 and TRBJ2-1; D may correspond to TRBD1 or TRBD2 (5 bases each). Germline loops: CDR1 SGHRS, CDR2 YFSETQ. The CDR3 runs to 17 residues. V dropped 3 bases and J dropped 7 bases, with 23 bases sitting between them. The chain's CDR3 is CASSSPTGTVERNEQFF. Written as DNA, the CDR3 is TGCGCCAGCAGCTCCCCGACCGGGACGGTCGAGAGGAATGAGCAGTTCTTC.

At least ten counts were recorded for this clonotype. The rearrangement joins TRBV20-1 to TRBJ2-7, with unresolved D. CDR1 DFQATT and CDR2 SNEGSKA come from the germline V gene (reference sequence). V was clipped by 4 bases and J by 0 bases, with 10 bases between them. The CDR3 loop spans 13 amino acids. In nucleotides, the CDR3 is TGCAGTGCTACTCTAAGGAGCTCCTACGAGCAGTACTTC. Its translation is CSATLRSSYEQYF.

V and J are TRBV7-2 and TRBJ2-4; D remains unclear. The ends were cut back, 0 bases at V and 5 bases at J, with 2 bases in the middle. Germline values: CDR1 SGHTA, CDR2 FQGNSA. The CDR3 loop spans 12 amino acids. The CDR3 DNA reads as TGTGCCAGCAGCTTAGCTCAAAACATTCAGTACTTC. Translating it yields CASSLAQNIQYF.

V is TRBV3-1 and J is TRBJ1-1; possibly TRBD1 for D (5 bases). CDR1 is LGHDT, CDR2 YNNKEL, per germline (reference sequence). The CDR3 totals 14 residues. Trimming removed 2 bases at V and 0 bases at J, with 7 bases between. CDR3 sequence reads: CASSQSGLNTEAFF. The CDR3 region has the DNA TGTGCCAGCAGCCAATCAGGGTTGAACACTGAAGCTTTCTTT.

This clonotype appeared a few times. The chain employs TRBV4-1 and TRBJ2-7; tentative D call: TRBD2 (6 bases). Germline CDR1 reads MGHRA; CDR2 reads YSYEKL. This CDR3 has 16 amino acids. V dropped 3 bases and J dropped 0 bases, with 15 bases sitting between them. The CDR3 DNA sequence: TGCGCCAGCAGCCATGACGGGACTTCAAGCTCCTACGAGCAGTACTTC. This codes for CASSHDGTSSSYEQYF.